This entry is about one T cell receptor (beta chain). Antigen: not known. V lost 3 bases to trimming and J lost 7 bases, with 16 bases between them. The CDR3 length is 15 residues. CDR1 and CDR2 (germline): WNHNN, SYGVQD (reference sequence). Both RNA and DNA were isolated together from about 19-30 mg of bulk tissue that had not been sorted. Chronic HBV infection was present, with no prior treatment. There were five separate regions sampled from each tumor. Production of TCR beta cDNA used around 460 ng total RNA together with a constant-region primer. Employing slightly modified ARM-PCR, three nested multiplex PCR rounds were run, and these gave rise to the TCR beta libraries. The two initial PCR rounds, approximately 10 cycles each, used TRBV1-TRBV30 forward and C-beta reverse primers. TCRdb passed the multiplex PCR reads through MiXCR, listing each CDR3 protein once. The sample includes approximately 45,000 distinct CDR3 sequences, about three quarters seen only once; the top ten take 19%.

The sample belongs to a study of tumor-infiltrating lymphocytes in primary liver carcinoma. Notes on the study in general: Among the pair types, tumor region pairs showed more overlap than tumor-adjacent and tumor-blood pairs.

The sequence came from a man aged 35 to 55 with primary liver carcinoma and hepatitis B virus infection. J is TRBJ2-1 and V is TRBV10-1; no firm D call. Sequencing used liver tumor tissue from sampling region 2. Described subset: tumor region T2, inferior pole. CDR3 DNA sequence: TGCGCCAGCAGTGACCAGAGCAGGCATGGAAATGAGCAGTTCTTC. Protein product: CASSDQSRHGNEQFF.